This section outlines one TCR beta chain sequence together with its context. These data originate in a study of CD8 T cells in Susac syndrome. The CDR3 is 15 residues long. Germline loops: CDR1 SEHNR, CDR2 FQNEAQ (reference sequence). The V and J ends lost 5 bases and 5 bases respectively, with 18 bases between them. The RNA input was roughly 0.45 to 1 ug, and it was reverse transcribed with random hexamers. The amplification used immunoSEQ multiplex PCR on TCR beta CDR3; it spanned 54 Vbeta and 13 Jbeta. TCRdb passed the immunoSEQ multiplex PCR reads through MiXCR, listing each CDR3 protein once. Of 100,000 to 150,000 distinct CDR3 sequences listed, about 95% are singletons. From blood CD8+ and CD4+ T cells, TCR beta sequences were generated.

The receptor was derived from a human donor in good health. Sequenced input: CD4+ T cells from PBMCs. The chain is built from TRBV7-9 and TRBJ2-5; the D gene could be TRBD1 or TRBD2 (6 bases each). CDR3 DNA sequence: TGTGCCAGCAGCGCCGGGACTCACGACAGGGAGACCCAGTACTTC. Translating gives CASSAGTHDRETQYF. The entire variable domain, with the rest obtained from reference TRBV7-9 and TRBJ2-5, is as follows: DTGVSQNPRHKITKRGQNVTFRCDPISEHNRLYWYRQTLGQGPEFLTYFQNEAQLEKSRLLSDRFSAERPKGSFSTLEIQRTEQGDSAMYLCASSAGTHDRETQYFGPGTRLLVL.